The rows below give T cell receptor beta chains drawn from one sample of a study of blood T cells in healthy people across ages. TCRdb redid the calling of the 5' RACE reads with MiXCR, one entry per CDR3 protein. This sample carries 1.6 million or so distinct CDR3 sequences, 34% of them seen once, and the ten largest clones take roughly 12%. The sequenced sample was blood. Every receptor here comes from a woman between 25 and 40 years old in good health. CDR3s leave out the opening cysteine and the closing phenylalanine or tryptophan. D genes are given only for firm matches.

>-|TRBV7-9|TRBJ2-7
ASSFAGAAYEQY
>-|TRBV20-1|TRBJ2-7
SARNPRGYEQY
>TRBD1|TRBV20-1|TRBJ1-4
STRGQTNEKLF
>-|TRBV6-5|TRBJ1-1
ASSYSEYVEAF
>-|TRBV18|TRBJ1-1
ASSRRTEVNTEAF
>-|TRBV7-6|TRBJ2-1
ASSTSLNSYNEQF
>-|TRBV4-1|TRBJ1-2
ASSFPSGGGDGYT
>-|TRBV5-1|TRBJ2-7
ASSLVVGGGEQY
>TRBD2|TRBV20-1|-
LVRREGPYEQY
>-|TRBV20-1|TRBJ2-5
SARDGRGGKTQY
>-|TRBV7-3|TRBJ1-1
ASSFVVSPTLNTEAF
>TRBD1|TRBV20-1|TRBJ1-1
SAPRTGRTEAF
>TRBD1|TRBV5-6|TRBJ2-1
ASSLLDRAGNEQF
>TRBD2|TRBV5-4|TRBJ2-7
ASSLASGRDEQY
>TRBD1|TRBV4-2|TRBJ2-7
ASSQPPGQGSSYEQY
>TRBD1|TRBV29-1|TRBJ1-1
SVEARRGQEAF
>-|TRBV7-2|TRBJ2-5
ASSMDSYQETQY
>-|TRBV6-2/TRBV6-3|TRBJ2-3
ASSREADTQY
>-|TRBV10-2|TRBJ2-5
ASREGGLRETQY
>-|TRBV20-1|TRBJ1-1
SASPDYTEAF
>TRBD2|TRBV6-1|TRBJ2-7
ASSELGGVSYEQY
>-|TRBV5-1|TRBJ2-5
ASSLKRETQY
>TRBD2|TRBV29-1|TRBJ2-1
SAKRLAGVHEQF
>-|TRBV12-3/TRBV12-4|TRBJ2-7
ASSLNSAYEQY
>TRBD2|TRBV29-1|TRBJ2-3
SVEDRLAGVTDTQY
>-|TRBV27|TRBJ1-2
ASSSPPSRSNYGYT
>TRBD1|TRBV20-1|TRBJ2-4
SARSPGTEKNIQY
>TRBD1|TRBV29-1|TRBJ2-7
SVETRDRVVNEQY
>-|TRBV29-1|TRBJ1-2
STTGADYGYT
>TRBD2|TRBV7-9|TRBJ2-1
ASSHASSGTSSYNEQF
>-|TRBV20-1|-
SAQIPTGETQY
>-|TRBV21-1|TRBJ2-7
ASSKVRTGVQRWDYEQY
>-|TRBV28|TRBJ2-7
ASSLSFGGNEQY
>-|TRBV18|TRBJ2-1
ASSPLAVGEQF
>TRBD1|TRBV18|TRBJ2-7
ASSPTRDRAYEQY
>-|TRBV9|TRBJ2-5
AGSPGQMVGTQY
>TRBD1|TRBV13|TRBJ1-3
ASSLQGAKGFGNTIY
>-|TRBV11-2|TRBJ2-3
ASSLVFRGADTDTQY
>TRBD1|TRBV29-1|TRBJ2-6
SVSGQGADYSGADVLT
>-|TRBV20-1|TRBJ2-5
SAHDSRQETQY
>-|TRBV20-1|TRBJ2-1
SARDAREIDEQF
>TRBD1|TRBV29-1|TRBJ1-1
SVGQGQGNGENTEAF
>-|TRBV30|TRBJ2-3
AWRDSGLSTDTQY
>-|TRBV27|TRBJ2-7
ASSSLARIFLSYEQY
>-|TRBV6-1|TRBJ2-7
ASSVDGSRGEQY